The 29 T cell receptor beta chains presented below share a single source sample, sequenced in a study of blood T cell repertoires in COVID-19. Generated by immunoSEQ multiplex PCR, the TCRdb table keeps only in-frame clones and is missing some. The repertoire holds hundreds of thousands of clones, approximately 85% seen once, with roughly 2% in the top ten. The sequenced material came from PBMCs or T cells enriched from blood (not recorded which). These receptor sequences come from a young man who had recovered from COVID-19.

The chain has TRBV5-1 and TRBJ2-2, with 10 bases lining up with TRBD2. Germline CDR1 and CDR2: SGHRS and YFSETQ. Trimming cost V 0 bases and J 6 bases; bases outside gene matches: 5. This CDR3 is 16 amino acids long. The CDR3 protein is CASSLGGTSDSGELFF. CDR3 nucleotide sequence: TGCGCCAGCAGCTTGGGCGGGACTAGCGATTCCGGGGAGCTGTTTTTT. The complete variable domain, with remaining parts taken from reference TRBV5-1 and TRBJ2-2, reads KAGVTQTPRYLIKTRGQQVTLSCSPISGHRSVSWYQQTPGQGLQFLFEYFSETQRNKGNFPGRFSGRQFSNSRSEMNVSTLELGDSALYLCASSLGGTSDSGELFFGEGSRLTVL.

The CDR3 DNA reads TGTGCCAGCAGTGAAACAGGGGGGAGAAGCACAGATACGCAGTATTTT. Protein sequence: CASSETGGRSTDTQYF. The V call is TRBV25-1, the J call TRBJ2-3; 8 bases are shared with TRBD1. Germline V gene data show CDR1 as MGHDK and CDR2 as SYGVNS. CDR3 size: 16 residues. The V segment lost 2 bases and the J segment 0 bases; nucleotides outside the gene matches: 4.

The chain combines TRBV25-1 with TRBJ1-2; no clear D. The V end lost 5 bases, the J end lost 7 bases, and 11 bases lay between the germline ends. CDR1 is MGHDK and CDR2 is SYGVNS in the germline V gene. The CDR3 spans 12 residues. The chain's CDR3 is CASSFGRTGYTF. The CDR3, as DNA: TGTGCCAGCAGTTTTGGGAGAACTGGCTACACCTTC.

The V gene is TRBV5-1, the J gene TRBJ2-3; 8 bases are shared with TRBD1. This CDR3 comprises 16 residues. V lost 6 bases and J lost 3; bases outside the gene matches: 12. Germline CDR1 SGHRS, CDR2 YFSETQ. The chain's CDR3 is CASTPSSRGRTDTQYF. The CDR3 DNA is TGCGCCAGCACCCCGTCAAGCAGGGGGCGGACAGATACGCAGTATTTT.

CDR3 sequence (DNA): TGTGCCAGTAGTGCGGGGTCCTACGAGCAGTACTTC. This translates into CASSAGSYEQYF. This chain uses TRBV19 with TRBJ2-7, with D possibly TRBD2 on 6 matching bases. Germline loops: CDR1 LNHDA, CDR2 SQIVND (reference sequence). V gave up 5 bases and J gave up 1 base, with 6 bases separating them. This CDR3 comprises 12 residues.

This clone was observed a single time. This chain links TRBV7-6 with TRBJ1-5; D unclear. With 0 bases removed from V and 5 bases from J, the gap between germline ends came to 11 bases. Germline CDR1 SGHVS, CDR2 FNYEAQ. The CDR3 sequence is 15 residues long. In DNA, the CDR3 is TGTGCCAGCAGCTTAGCGCCCGGGGTAGATCAGCCCCAGCATTTT. It specifies CASSLAPGVDQPQHF.

The J gene is TRBJ1-3, the V gene TRBV4-1; TRBD1 matches at 7 bases. The V segment lost 3 bases and the J segment 0 bases; nucleotides outside the gene matches: 5. The germline V gene encodes CDR1 MGHRA and CDR2 YSYEKL. The CDR3 spans 16 residues. CDR3 loop: CASSHPAGGSGNTIYF. The CDR3, as DNA: TGCGCCAGCAGCCATCCGGCAGGGGGCTCTGGAAACACCATATATTTT.

The chain has TRBV7-2 and TRBJ1-5, with D perhaps matching TRBD1 (6 bases). The CDR3 has 15 amino acids. The germline V gene encodes CDR1 SGHTA and CDR2 FQGNSA. Between the trimmed V and J ends, which lost 5 bases and 3 bases, there was a span of 14 bases. The CDR3 loop is CASSTGQPDNQPQHF. Written as DNA, the CDR3 is TGTGCCAGCAGCACTGGACAGCCAGACAATCAGCCCCAGCATTTT.

The chain uses TRBV6-1 and TRBJ2-4; TRBD1 is a possible D gene (6 bases). From germline, CDR1 is MNHNS and CDR2 SASEGT. Trimming left V 3 bases short and J 12 bases short, with 12 bases between. The CDR3 extends over 12 amino acids. The CDR3 coding sequence is TGTGCCAGCAGTGAGGCGACAGGCTCTCAGTACTTC. Translation gives CASSEATGSQYF.

The chain uses TRBV6-1 and TRBJ1-5, with 7 bases fitting TRBD1. From germline, CDR1 is MNHNS and CDR2 SASEGT. Trimming took 3 bases from V and 4 from J; bases not matched to a gene: 12. This CDR3 has 17 amino acids. CDR3 amino acids: CASSDLRQGGWNQPQHF. CDR3 DNA: TGTGCCAGCAGTGATCTTCGGCAGGGGGGTTGGAATCAGCCCCAGCATTTT.

The chain uses TRBV24-1 and TRBJ2-7; 9 nucleotides line up with TRBD1. Germline lookup yields CDR1 KGHDR and CDR2 SFDVKD. CDR3 length: 13 amino acids. Germline trimming cut 6 bases from V and 3 bases from J; bases unmatched to any gene: 2. Written as DNA, the CDR3 is TGTGCCACCAGTAAGGGACAGGGCTACGAGCAGTACTTC. It translates to CATSKGQGYEQYF.

This clone was detected once. The genes are TRBV7-9 and TRBJ1-4, with D tentatively TRBD1 (6 bases). The V gene's germline CDR1 is SEHNR and CDR2 FQNEAQ (reference sequence). V gave up 3 bases and J gave up 6 bases, with 11 bases separating them. The CDR3 runs 14 residues. The CDR3 loop reads CASSFWTADEKLFF. DNA for the CDR3: TGTGCCAGCAGCTTTTGGACAGCGGATGAAAAACTGTTTTTT.

This sequence joins TRBV7-9 and TRBJ1-1, with a weak D call TRBD1 (6 bases). Germline loops: CDR1 SEHNR, CDR2 FQNEAQ (reference sequence). V lost 0 bases to trimming and J lost 2 bases, with 13 bases between them. The CDR3 has 16 amino acids. CDR3 sequence: CASSLAEGGGNTEAFF. The CDR3, as DNA: TGTGCCAGCAGCTTAGCGGAGGGAGGGGGTAACACTGAAGCTTTCTTT.

This rearrangement joins TRBV25-1 to TRBJ1-6, with D possibly TRBD1 on 5 matching bases. Trimming took off 7 bases at V and 10 bases at J, with 17 bases between the two ends. The CDR3 is made up of 14 amino acids. Germline V gives CDR1 MGHDK, CDR2 SYGVNS. CDR3: CASTSRAFNSPLHF. The CDR3 DNA sequence: TGTGCCAGCACCAGCAGGGCATTTAACTCACCCCTCCACTTT.

This chain joins TRBV7-9 and TRBJ1-1; TRBD1 agrees at 12 bases. The CDR3 is made up of 19 amino acids. V shed 3 bases, J shed 0 bases, and the junction held 11 bases outside the gene matches. Germline CDR1 and CDR2: SEHNR and FQNEAQ (reference sequence). The CDR3 DNA is TGTGCCAGCAGCTTGGCACGCCGGGACAGGGGGCGGATGAACACTGAAGCTTTCTTT. It translates to CASSLARRDRGRMNTEAFF. The entire variable domain, with the rest obtained from reference TRBV7-9 and TRBJ1-1, is as follows: DTGVSQNPRHKITKRGQNVTFRCDPISEHNRLYWYRQTLGQGPEFLTYFQNEAQLEKSRLLSDRFSAERPKGSFSTLEIQRTEQGDSAMYLCASSLARRDRGRMNTEAFFGQGTRLTVV.

This chain joins TRBV19 and TRBJ1-2, with D tentatively TRBD1 (5 bases). Between the trimmed V and J ends, which lost 7 bases and 0 bases, there was a span of 9 bases. This CDR3 spans 13 amino acids. Per germline, CDR1 LNHDA and CDR2 SQIVND (reference sequence). CDR3 sequence (DNA): TGTGCCAGTATAAAGGGGCCTAACTATGGCTACACCTTC. Translating gives CASIKGPNYGYTF. The whole variable domain, remainder taken from reference TRBV19 and TRBJ1-2, is DGGITQSPKYLFRKEGQNVTLSCEQNLNHDAMYWYRQDPGQGLRLIYYSQIVNDFQKGDIAEGYSVSREKKESFPLTVTSAQKNPTAFYLCASIKGPNYGYTFGSGTRLTVV.

About this clone itself: One end of the junction fails to match germline, which may point to a read error. The rearrangement links TRBV12-3 or TRBV12-4 to TRBJ2-5; tentative D call: TRBD1 (6 bases). This CDR3 region has 12 residues. The chain's CDR3 is CASCVGQGTQYF. The CDR3 bases are TGTGCCAGCTGTGTGGGACAAGGGACCCAGTACTTC.

The chain combines TRBV6-5 with TRBJ1-2; 9 bases are shared with TRBD1. Germline V gives CDR1 MNHEY, CDR2 SVGAGI. The V and J ends lost 8 bases and 8 bases, in that order; junction bases with no gene match: 6. This CDR3 is 12 amino acids long. The CDR3 bases are TGTGCCAGCGGGAGGACAGGGGACGGCTACACCTTC. It specifies CASGRTGDGYTF.

The gene calls are TRBV6-5 and TRBJ2-7; perhaps TRBD1 as D (6 bases). Per germline, CDR1 MNHEY and CDR2 SVGAGI. The CDR3 runs 14 residues. Trimming removed 11 bases from V and 0 bases from J, with 17 bases in between. The CDR3 region has the DNA TGTGCCGGAAACAGGGATTCGAACTCCTACGAGCAGTACTTC. It specifies CAGNRDSNSYEQYF.

The chain links TRBV7-8 to TRBJ2-7; D is undetermined. The V gene's germline CDR1 is SGHVS and CDR2 FQNEAQ. The CDR3 loop spans 15 amino acids. The germline V and J ends were trimmed by 2 bases and 4 bases, with 15 bases remaining between them. This chain's CDR3 is CASSLTPGVTYEQYF. CDR3 coding DNA: TGTGCCAGCAGCTTAACTCCAGGCGTCACTTACGAGCAGTACTTC.

This chain connects TRBV6-5 to TRBJ1-1; 8 positions match TRBD1. Germline V gene sequence: CDR1 MNHEY, CDR2 SVGAGI. V dropped 7 bases and J dropped 7; count of bases not matched to a gene: 14. CDR3 length: 15 residues. The CDR3 spells CASTRAGGFLGEAFF. The CDR3 DNA is TGTGCCAGCACGCGGGCAGGGGGCTTTCTAGGTGAAGCTTTCTTT.

V and J are TRBV30 and TRBJ2-7; 10 bases align to TRBD2. Trimming removed 7 bases from V and 1 base from J; junction bases left unmatched: 4. Germline CDR1 GTSNPN, CDR2 SVGIG (reference sequence). The CDR3 consists of 13 residues. The CDR3 DNA sequence: TGTGCCTTAGGACTAGCGGCTTCCTACGAGCAGTACTTC. Protein product: CALGLAASYEQYF.

The J gene is TRBJ1-3, the V gene TRBV10-2; unclear D gene. V lost 4 bases and J 4 bases, leaving 14 bases between the germline ends. Germline V gene data show CDR1 as WSHSY and CDR2 as SAAADI. CDR3 length equals 15 residues. The CDR3 here is CASSGFRGGGNTIYF. CDR3 sequence (DNA): TGCGCCAGCAGTGGGTTCCGAGGTGGAGGAAACACCATATATTTT.

The V call is TRBV5-1, the J call TRBJ1-2; D is unresolved. Germline-derived CDR1 and CDR2 are SGHRS and YFSETQ. V was pared by 0 bases and J by 4 bases, with 16 bases between. The CDR3 sequence is 16 residues long. In DNA form, the CDR3 reads TGCGCCAGCAGCTTGGCGGGGATACACTCCATCTATGGCTACACCTTC. Translating it yields CASSLAGIHSIYGYTF. Filled out from reference TRBV5-1 and TRBJ1-2, the complete variable domain reads KAGVTQTPRYLIKTRGQQVTLSCSPISGHRSVSWYQQTPGQGLQFLFEYFSETQRNKGNFPGRFSGRQFSNSRSEMNVSTLELGDSALYLCASSLAGIHSIYGYTFGSGTRLTVV.

Details on this clone: Other DNA sequences in this sample translate to the same CDR3. The rearrangement uses TRBV27 and TRBJ1-6; TRBD1 is a possible D gene (6 bases). V lost 0 bases, J lost 10 bases, and 13 bases lay in between. CDR3 length: 15 amino acids. Germline CDR1 MNHEY, CDR2 SMNVEV (reference sequence). The CDR3 loop reads CASSLSGARGSPLHF. The CDR3 nucleotides read TGTGCCAGCAGTTTATCCGGGGCCAGGGGCTCACCCCTCCACTTT.

The chain links TRBV27 to TRBJ1-4, with 9 bases identical to TRBD1. Trimming cost V 3 bases and J 4 bases; bases outside gene matches: 9. This CDR3 has 17 amino acids. Germline CDR1 MNHEY, CDR2 SMNVEV (reference sequence). CDR3 sequence (DNA): TGTGCCAGCAGTTTCCGCGGACAGGGGCTCGGTAATGAAAAACTGTTTTTT. As protein: CASSFRGQGLGNEKLFF.

The chain employs TRBV28 and TRBJ1-2, with no clear D. Germline V CDR1 and CDR2: MDHEN, SYDVKM. V shed 2 bases and J shed 4 bases, with 8 bases lying between them. The CDR3 runs 13 residues. The CDR3 nucleotides read TGTGCCAGCAGTTTAGGGCACATCTATGGCTACACCTTC. As protein: CASSLGHIYGYTF.

The genes are TRBV2 and TRBJ2-3; D remains ambiguous. This CDR3 contains 14 residues. Per the germline V gene, CDR1 is SNHLY and CDR2 is FYNNEI. With 5 bases removed from V and 0 bases from J, the gap between germline ends came to 9 bases. The CDR3 region has the DNA TGTGCCAGCAGTATCCCCACTAGCACAGATACGCAGTATTTT. Its translation: CASSIPTSTDTQYF.

The chain joins TRBV2 to TRBJ1-1, with 10 bases fitting TRBD1. This CDR3 has 15 residues. Germline values: CDR1 SNHLY, CDR2 FYNNEI. The V segment lost 6 bases and the J segment 1 base; nucleotides outside the gene matches: 5. The CDR3 DNA is TGTGCCAGCAGGGGGGGACAGGGGTGGAACACTGAAGCTTTCTTT. Its protein is CASRGGQGWNTEAFF. Full variable domain (outside the CDR3, taken from reference TRBV2 and TRBJ1-1): EPEVTQTPSHQVTQMGQEVILRCVPISNHLYFYWYRQILGQKVEFLVSFYNNEISEKSEIFDDQFSVERPDGSNFTLKIRSTKLEDSAMYFCASRGGQGWNTEAFFGQGTRLTVV.